This record looks at one T cell receptor beta chain sequence and its context. The clone's antigen remains unknown. The record has no base qualities; no much larger clone is one base away. Library prep was done by PCR. The sequencer was an Illumina HiSeq 2500. Molecular barcoding was employed in the preparation of TCR libraries, with unique molecular identifiers being used to normalize TCRbeta repertoire quantification. TCRdb cleaned the public reads at Q25 with fastp, built clones with MiXCR and kept in-frame beta chains. Each entry is one CDR3 protein sequence, shown with its most common DNA and genes. In all, the sample holds about 830,000 distinct CDR3 sequences, and approximately 15% of those were seen once. The ten largest clones add up to around 5.3% of the sample. CDR1 and CDR2, per the germline V gene, are SGHVS and FQNEAQ. There are 16 amino acids in the CDR3, from cysteine to phenylalanine inclusive. Here the CDR3 DNA is all that survives: 48 bases in frame from base 1. From V the trimming removes 0 bases and from J it removes 5 bases, while the gene matches leave 0 bases of the junction unaccounted for.

Taken with the paper, the label for treatment or condition translates to: allogeneic hematopoietic cell transplantation with graft depleted of TCRalphabeta T cells and CD19 B cells. The transplant recipients were children given TCRalphabeta/CD19-depleted allogeneic hematopoietic cell grafts. The data were obtained in a study of T-cell reconstitution after alpha-beta-depleted transplantation in children listed by TCRdb under 2016. As for the study more broadly: Using TCR repertoire profiling, the study followed T-cell immune reconstitution in a quantitative way in children after TCRalphabeta/CD19-depleted allogeneic hematopoietic cell transplantation. Study-wide conclusions, independent of this receptor: The high TCRbeta diversity at day 60 in some patients was ascribed to recipient T cells and intrathymic progenitors that had survived conditioning. Over the following months the frequencies of hyperexpanded clones went down, and after one year T-cell counts and TCRbeta diversity were mostly credited to newly produced T cells. The apparently early alphabetaT-cell count recovery about two months after transplant was reportedly dependent on only several hundred rapidly expanded clones derived from non-depleted graft cells.

The input for sequencing was PBMCs, mostly from graft donor cells, taken 360 days after TCRalphabeta/CD19-depleted stem cell transplant. This clonotype was obtained from a male patient younger than 18 who had a stem cell transplant for acute lymphoblastic leukemia, so the T cells may come from the graft donor. The chain is assembled from TRBV7-8 and TRBJ2-2; the central 13 bases match TRBD2. The CDR3 amino acid sequence is: CASSLAGLAGTGELFF. The sequence in DNA is TGTGCCAGCAGCTTAGCGGGACTAGCGGGGACCGGGGAGCTGTTTTTT.